The 19 T cell receptor beta chains reported below all come from one sample, sequenced in a study of human T cells and chemical hapten exposure (dated by TCRdb to the early 2020s). The library relied on RACE. Instrument on record: NextSeq 500. The public reads were run again by TCRdb, first through fastp at Q25 and then through MiXCR, and only productive beta chains were kept. Duplicate CDR3 protein sequences are folded into a single record with the most common DNA and genes. This sample has about 120,000 distinct CDR3 sequences in its table, and about 13% of those were observed once. The ten most abundant clones make up 0.8% to 1% of the sample. The time point label, as the study defines it: patch test 1, 2 weeks after DPC sensitization. The meaning of the sample's treatment or condition label: therapeutic diphenylcyclopropenone sensitization with weekly scalp DPC. The sequencing here drew on whole blood, taken in connection with sensitization to the hapten diphenylcyclopropenone (DPC). These receptors all come from a man aged 18 to 30 with alopecia areata. Some clones in this sample may be carry-over from other donors' samples.

This chain connects TRBV6-5 to TRBJ1-1; 8 bases fit TRBD1. The length of the CDR3 is 13 residues. Trimming cost V 6 bases and J 6 bases; bases outside gene matches: 6. From germline, CDR1 is MNHEY and CDR2 SVGAGI. CDR3 sequence: CASRETGVSEAFF. The CDR3 region has the DNA TGTGCCAGCAGGGAGACAGGGGTTTCTGAAGCTTTCTTT.

This clonotype was picked up many times. The chain carries TRBV19 and TRBJ1-5; 8 bases line up with TRBD1. The CDR3 covers 15 residues. Germline V gene lookup returns CDR1 LNHDA and CDR2 SQIVND (reference sequence). V lost 5 bases and J lost 6; bases outside the gene matches: 9. The CDR3 is CASSELDRDTQPQHF. CDR3 coding DNA: TGTGCCAGTAGTGAGCTGGACAGGGATACTCAGCCCCAGCATTTT.

This clonotype has at least ten counts. The chain combines TRBV4-1 with TRBJ1-2; 8 positions match TRBD1. The CDR3 is 16 residues long. J gave up 2 bases and V 0 bases, and 5 bases lay outside the gene matches. Looked up from germline, CDR1 is MGHRA and CDR2 is YSYEKL. The CDR3 protein is CASSQDRYRGNYGYTF. The CDR3 DNA follows: TGCGCCAGCAGCCAAGATCGTTACAGGGGGAACTATGGCTACACCTTC.

This clonotype has ten or more counts. V and J are TRBV11-2 and TRBJ1-6; D may be TRBD1 (5 bases). The germline V gene has CDR1 SGHAT and CDR2 FQNNGV. The CDR3 runs 14 residues. Trimming shortened V by 5 bases and J by 9 bases, and 14 bases separated the two germline ends. CDR3 coding DNA: TGTGCCAGCAGCCCTTGGGACGACGGTTCACCCCTCCACTTT. This codes for CASSPWDDGSPLHF.

The chain is built from TRBV12-3 or TRBV12-4 and TRBJ2-6; D remains ambiguous. The CDR3 covers 21 residues. The V end was cut by 3 bases, the J end by 1 base, with 25 bases between. The DNA for the CDR3 is TGTGCCAGCAGTTTCCCCCTCGACAAGGCCATTTGGAATTCTGGGGCCAACGTCCTGACTTTC. Translation: CASSFPLDKAIWNSGANVLTF.

This chain joins TRBV11-2 and TRBJ1-2, with 7 bases that match TRBD1. The CDR3 sequence is 13 residues long. Trimming removed 5 bases from V and 9 bases from J; junction bases left unmatched: 9. Germline CDR1 and CDR2: SGHAT and FQNNGV. CDR3 in DNA: TGTGCCAGCAGCGCGAAGGGGGCACATCGCTACACCTTC. Residues: CASSAKGAHRYTF.

The chain carries TRBV4-1 and TRBJ2-5; D is possibly TRBD1 (6 bases). Germline loops: CDR1 MGHRA, CDR2 YSYEKL. Trimming cost V 5 bases and J 3 bases, with 10 bases left between them. The CDR3 sequence is 13 residues long. The CDR3 nucleotides are TGCGCCAGCAGCAGGAGGACAGAAGAGACCCAGTACTTC. As protein: CASSRRTEETQYF.

The rearrangement joins TRBV11-2 to TRBJ2-3, with 7 bases lining up with TRBD2. V dropped 5 bases and J dropped 5; count of bases not matched to a gene: 10. This CDR3 spans 15 amino acids. The germline gives CDR1 SGHAT, CDR2 FQNNGV. CDR3 region: CASSPRAGFRDTQYF. Here the CDR3 DNA reads TGTGCCAGCAGCCCCAGAGCGGGATTTCGAGATACGCAGTATTTT.

V usage is TRBV9 and J usage is TRBJ2-1; no firm D call. The CDR3 has 14 amino acids. CDR1 and CDR2 from the germline V gene are SGDLS and YYNGEE. V was clipped by 0 bases and J by 5 bases, with 9 bases between them. CDR3 region: CASSVGIPNNEQFF. CDR3 coding DNA: TGTGCCAGCAGCGTAGGTATCCCTAACAATGAGCAGTTCTTC.

This clonotype showed up many times. This chain connects TRBV6-1 to TRBJ2-3; D is uncertain. Germline CDR1 and CDR2: MNHNS and SASEGT. The V gene lost 5 bases and the J gene lost 4 bases, with 7 bases spanning the gap. The CDR3 has 12 residues. The CDR3 loop reads CASSPSPDTQYF. In DNA form, the CDR3 reads TGTGCCAGCAGTCCGTCTCCAGATACGCAGTATTTT.

In this sample, this clonotype turned up a few times. The rearrangement uses TRBV29-1 and TRBJ1-1; D gene ambiguous. There are 12 residues in the CDR3. Between the trimmed V and J ends, which lost 7 bases and 1 base, there was a span of 10 bases. Germline CDR1 and CDR2: SQVTM and ANQGSEA. In DNA, the CDR3 is TGCAGCGGGGAAAATCGGAACACTGAAGCTTTCTTT. Its protein is CSGENRNTEAFF.

This rearrangement joins TRBV28 to TRBJ1-1; D is possibly TRBD1 (6 bases). This CDR3 is 15 amino acids long. The germline V and J ends were trimmed by 3 bases and 2 bases, with 13 bases remaining between them. CDR1 is MDHEN, CDR2 SYDVKM, per germline. CDR3 sequence reads: CASSLLGTSNTEAFF. DNA of the CDR3: TGTGCCAGCAGTTTGCTCGGGACATCCAACACTGAAGCTTTCTTT.

J is TRBJ1-6 and V is TRBV11-2; TRBD1 is a possible D gene (6 bases). Germline-derived CDR1 and CDR2 are SGHAT and FQNNGV. This CDR3 is 13 amino acids long. The V end lost 3 bases, the J end lost 10 bases, and 10 bases lay between the germline ends. As DNA, the CDR3 is TGTGCCAGCAGCTTCCCAGGGGCCTCACCCCTCCACTTT. It yields the protein CASSFPGASPLHF.

This clonotype was observed a few times. This rearrangement joins TRBV7-6 to TRBJ1-5; D possibly corresponds to TRBD1 (5 bases). The germline V gene encodes CDR1 SGHVS and CDR2 FNYEAQ. V gave up 1 base and J gave up 3 bases, with 10 bases separating them. The length of the CDR3 is 15 residues. The CDR3 here is CASSLGRDFNQPQHF. The DNA for the CDR3 is TGTGCCAGCAGCTTAGGCAGGGACTTCAATCAGCCCCAGCATTTT.

A few counts support this clonotype. The rearrangement joins TRBV4-3 to TRBJ1-2; D gene unclear. V lost 10 bases and J 8 bases, leaving 14 bases between the germline ends. The CDR3 is made up of 11 amino acids. Looked up from germline, CDR1 is LGHNA and CDR2 is YSLEER. DNA for the CDR3: TGCGCCACCATACCGTTCCGGGGCTACACCTTC. Protein sequence: CATIPFRGYTF.

The genes are TRBV7-9 and TRBJ2-7; 8 bases map to TRBD1. The V gene's germline CDR1 is SEHNR and CDR2 FQNEAQ (reference sequence). The ends lost 1 base at V and 7 bases at J; junction bases unmatched: 15. This CDR3 has 17 residues. The DNA of the CDR3 is TGTGCCAGCAGCTTAGGGCCAGGACAGGGCCTCTGGTATGAGCAGTACGTC. Its translation is CASSLGPGQGLWYEQYV.

This clonotype occurred a few times. CDR3 nucleotide sequence: TGTGCCAGCAGTTACGGGCAGGGGGAGACCCAGTACTTC. Its protein product is CASSYGQGETQYF. The rearrangement links TRBV6-5 to TRBJ2-5, with D maybe TRBD1 (6 bases). Germline-derived CDR1 and CDR2 are MNHEY and SVGAGI. The CDR3 has 13 residues. V gave up 2 bases and J gave up 5 bases, with 9 bases separating them.

The sample holds a few counts of this clonotype. This chain links TRBV9 with TRBJ2-7; no firm D call. This CDR3 contains 14 residues. Germline CDR1 SGDLS, CDR2 YYNGEE. V was trimmed by 1 base and J by 3 bases, leaving 11 bases between them. CDR3 in amino acids: CASSVSGRYYEQYV. For the CDR3, the DNA is TGTGCCAGCAGCGTATCAGGACGGTACTACGAGCAGTACGTC.

A few counts support this clonotype. The chain joins TRBV6-5 to TRBJ1-2; D remains unclear. The CDR3 is 16 amino acids. With 2 bases removed from V and 0 bases from J, the gap between germline ends came to 13 bases. CDR1 and CDR2 (germline): MNHEY, SVGAGI. This CDR3 reads CASSYMFQVANYGYTF. The DNA of the CDR3 is TGTGCCAGCAGTTACATGTTCCAGGTAGCTAACTATGGCTACACCTTC.